This T cell receptor beta chain was sequenced for a study of beta chain features in type 1 diabetes. The overall study: Patients and healthy donors were similar in age, gender and cell yields. General study findings and limits: Researchers reported that naive, central memory and Treg TCRB repertoires appeared more similar in patients than in healthy donors. Within each of all four CD4+ subsets, Type 1 diabetes patients had TCRB CDR3s that were moderately but significantly shorter.

Comments on this clone: Its antigen is unidentified.

Sequenced material consisted of expressed TCRB transcripts (all of the isolated RNA was reverse transcribed). Libraries were prepared by immunoSEQ multiplex PCR; TCRdb keeps only in-frame clonotypes and omits some of them. The sample has 200,000 to 300,000 clones; about a fifth are singletons. Germline V gene sequence: CDR1 SNHLY, CDR2 FYNNEI. The CDR3 runs to 15 residues. V was shortened by 3 bases and J by 5 bases, with 15 bases between the two germline ends. The material sequenced was naive CD4+ T cells from blood. This sequence was found in a woman in her thirties or forties with type 1 diabetes. The chain links TRBV2 to TRBJ2-3; tentatively, D is TRBD2 (6 bases). CDR3 sequence reads: CASSDSTRSGDTQYF. CDR3 DNA: TGTGCCAGCAGTGATTCGACTAGGTCCGGAGATACGCAGTATTTT. Full variable domain (missing parts from reference TRBV2 and TRBJ2-3): EPEVTQTPSHQVTQMGQEVILRCVPISNHLYFYWYRQILGQKVEFLVSFYNNEISEKSEIFDDQFSVERPDGSNFTLKIRSTKLEDSAMYFCASSDSTRSGDTQYFGPGTRLTVL.